These 14 T cell receptor beta chains originate from one sample sequenced in a study of blood T cell repertoires in COVID-19. Assay used: immunoSEQ multiplex PCR; TCRdb lists only in-frame clones, some missing. The sample contains hundreds of thousands of clones, 70% to 90% of which appear only once. The sample taken for sequencing was peripheral blood. The receptors shown here come from a woman aged 70 to 79 with active or convalescent COVID-19.

This chain links TRBV3-1 (or the pseudogene TRBV3-2) with TRBJ1-1; a possible D gene is TRBD1 (5 bases). Germline V gives CDR1 LGHDT, CDR2 YNNKEL (reference sequence). The length of the CDR3 is 14 residues. The V and J ends lost 3 bases and 10 bases respectively, with 18 bases between them. CDR3 residues: CASSQPGSFQGAFF. The CDR3 bases are TGTGCCAGCAGCCAGCCAGGGTCGTTTCAGGGAGCTTTCTTT.

The V call is TRBV7-8, the J call TRBJ1-6; TRBD1 aligns across 7 bases. The CDR3 covers 13 residues. The V gene end was trimmed by 4 bases and the J gene end by 11 bases; junction bases not matched to a gene: 5. Germline V CDR1 and CDR2: SGHVS, FQNEAQ. The CDR3 loop reads CASSYTGEPPLHF. The CDR3 region has the DNA TGTGCCAGCAGCTATACAGGGGAACCACCCCTCCACTTT.

This clone was seen a few times. The chain is built from TRBV5-1 and TRBJ1-5, with TRBD1 as a possible D gene (5 bases). V lost 6 bases to trimming and J lost 7 bases, with 17 bases between them. This CDR3 has 14 amino acids. Germline CDR1 reads SGHRS; CDR2 reads YFSETQ. The CDR3 coding sequence is TGCGCCAGCACCCTCGACCCCGGGGGGCAGCCCCAGCATTTT. This encodes CASTLDPGGQPQHF. The full variable domain, rest sourced from reference TRBV5-1 and TRBJ1-5, is KAGVTQTPRYLIKTRGQQVTLSCSPISGHRSVSWYQQTPGQGLQFLFEYFSETQRNKGNFPGRFSGRQFSNSRSEMNVSTLELGDSALYLCASTLDPGGQPQHFGDGTRLSIL.

The genes are TRBV27 and TRBJ1-5; D is unresolved. CDR3 length equals 13 residues. CDR1 is MNHEY, CDR2 SMNVEV, per germline (reference sequence). Trimming cost V 10 bases and J 5 bases, with 15 bases left between them. This CDR3 reads CATSGRVDQPQHF. The CDR3 region has the DNA TGTGCCACCTCCGGCCGGGTGGATCAGCCCCAGCATTTT.

The genes are TRBV28 and TRBJ1-5; D ambiguous. Deletions cut 4 bases from V and 2 bases from J, with 9 bases between. Germline V lookup: CDR1 MDHEN, CDR2 SYDVKM. CDR3 length: 14 residues. CDR3 DNA sequence: TGTGCCAGCAGTTCGCCCAGCGGCAATCAGCCCCAGCATTTT. It specifies CASSSPSGNQPQHF.

The chain couples TRBV27 to TRBJ1-4; TRBD1 matches 8 bases. The CDR3 contains 14 residues. CDR1 and CDR2 (germline): MNHEY, SMNVEV (reference sequence). V dropped 4 bases and J dropped 8; count of bases not matched to a gene: 6. The CDR3 DNA is TGTGCCAGCAGTTCCGGACAGGGTCAAGAAAAACTGTTTTTT. It is translated as CASSSGQGQEKLFF.

This clone was observed a single time. The chain recombines TRBV3-1 (or the pseudogene TRBV3-2) with TRBJ2-6; D might be TRBD2 (6 bases). Deletions cut 4 bases from V and 0 bases from J, with 10 bases between. Looked up from germline, CDR1 is LGHDT and CDR2 is YNNKEL (reference sequence). The CDR3 totals 16 residues. In DNA, the CDR3 is TGTGCCAGCAGCCGCGGGATCCGCTCTGGGGCCAACGTCCTGACTTTC. Translation: CASSRGIRSGANVLTF.

On this clone itself: The junction departs from germline at one end; a sequencing error may be responsible. The chain couples TRBV2 to TRBJ2-1, with 16 bases matching TRBD2. Germline CDR1 is SNHLY and CDR2 is FYNNEI. The CDR3 totals 18 residues. The CDR3 reads CASGDPGLAGGRVDEQFF. The CDR3 DNA reads TGTGCCAGCGGTGATCCGGGACTAGCGGGAGGGAGGGTAGATGAGCAGTTCTTC.

In its sample, this clone was seen a few times. The rearrangement uses TRBV3-1 (or the pseudogene TRBV3-2) and TRBJ2-7, with TRBD2 matching over 9 bases. Per the germline V gene, CDR1 is LGHDT and CDR2 is YNNKEL (reference sequence). Trimming at V came to 0 bases and at J to 7 bases, leaving 4 bases not matched to a gene. The CDR3 contains 14 residues. In DNA form, the CDR3 reads TGTGCCAGCAGCCAAGAGGGGGCGGGAGGGGAGCAGTACTTC. This sequence encodes CASSQEGAGGEQYF.

CDR3 nucleotides: TGCGCCAGCAGCCTCGGGACTAACTCTAACTATGGCTACACCTTC. Translation gives CASSLGTNSNYGYTF. The chain employs TRBV5-1 and TRBJ1-2; D is possibly TRBD1 (5 bases). Trimming took 4 bases from V and 0 from J, leaving 13 bases between them. The CDR3 contains 15 residues. CDR1 and CDR2 (germline): SGHRS, YFSETQ. The full variable domain, in which reference TRBV5-1 and TRBJ1-2 provide the parts outside the CDR3, is KAGVTQTPRYLIKTRGQQVTLSCSPISGHRSVSWYQQTPGQGLQFLFEYFSETQRNKGNFPGRFSGRQFSNSRSEMNVSTLELGDSALYLCASSLGTNSNYGYTFGSGTRLTVV.

The genes are TRBV19 and TRBJ2-3; possibly TRBD1 for D (6 bases). This CDR3 is built from 13 residues. The V end was cut by 6 bases, the J end by 1 base, with 8 bases between. The germline V gene encodes CDR1 LNHDA and CDR2 SQIVND (reference sequence). Written as DNA, the CDR3 is TGTGCCAGTAGGGGACACGGCACAGATACGCAGTATTTT. Its protein is CASRGHGTDTQYF.

CDR3 protein: CASSEPRGSYEQYF. The CDR3 DNA sequence: TGTGCCAGCAGCGAGCCAAGGGGATCCTACGAGCAGTACTTC. The chain couples TRBV5-8 to TRBJ2-7, with D possibly matching TRBD1 (5 bases). V was trimmed by 4 bases and J by 1 base, leaving 12 bases between them. From germline, CDR1 is SGHTS and CDR2 YDEGEE. The CDR3 spans 14 residues.

This clone was observed a few times. V is TRBV18 and J is TRBJ1-3; D is perhaps TRBD1 (5 bases). The germline V and J ends were trimmed by 6 bases and 0 bases, with 15 bases remaining between them. In germline, CDR1 is KGHSH, CDR2 LQKENI. This CDR3 has 16 residues. CDR3 in DNA: TGTGCCAGCTCTCCGGACATGGAGAGCTCTGGAAACACCATATATTTT. As protein: CASSPDMESSGNTIYF.

This clone was seen only once. In nucleotides, the CDR3 is TGTGCCAGCAGCCCCCAGACTAGCGGGGGGTGGGAGACCCAGTACTTC. As protein: CASSPQTSGGWETQYF. The chain is built from TRBV9 and TRBJ2-5; 13 bases fit TRBD2. In germline, CDR1 is SGDLS, CDR2 YYNGEE. The CDR3 has 16 amino acids. V shed 4 bases and J 5 bases; nucleotides not matched to a gene: 8.